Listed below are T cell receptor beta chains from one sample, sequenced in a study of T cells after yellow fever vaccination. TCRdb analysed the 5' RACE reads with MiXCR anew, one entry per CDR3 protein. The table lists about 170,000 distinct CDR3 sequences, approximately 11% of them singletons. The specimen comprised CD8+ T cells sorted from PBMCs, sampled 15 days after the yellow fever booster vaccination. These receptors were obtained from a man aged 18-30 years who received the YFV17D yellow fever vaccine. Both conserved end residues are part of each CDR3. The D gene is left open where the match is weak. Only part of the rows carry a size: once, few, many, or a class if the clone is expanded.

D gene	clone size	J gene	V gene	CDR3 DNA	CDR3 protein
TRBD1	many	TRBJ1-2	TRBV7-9	TGTGCCAGCAGCTCCCCGCCGCGCCAGGGGGACTATGGCTACACCTTC	CASSSPPRQGDYGYTF
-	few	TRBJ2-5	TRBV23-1	TGCGCCAGCAGTCGAGAGACCCAGTACTTC	CASSRETQYF
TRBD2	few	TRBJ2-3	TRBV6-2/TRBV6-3	TGTGCCAGCAGTTACCCTGCGGGGGAGGGGACAGATACGCAGTATTTT	CASSYPAGEGTDTQYF
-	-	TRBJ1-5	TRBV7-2	TGTGCCAGCAGCTTAGAAGGTCAGCCCCAGCATTTT	CASSLEGQPQHF
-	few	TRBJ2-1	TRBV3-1	TGTGCCAGCAGCCAAGGTGCGACTGAGCAGTTCTTC	CASSQGATEQFF
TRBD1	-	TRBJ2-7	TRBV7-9	TGTGCCAGCAGCTTATCGACAGGGGGCTACTACGAGCAGTACTTC	CASSLSTGGYYEQYF
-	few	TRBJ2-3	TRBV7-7	TGTGCCAGCAGCTTAGGTCTGCTAGCGCCCGAAGATACGCAGTATTTT	CASSLGLLAPEDTQYF
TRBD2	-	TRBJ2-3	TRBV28	TGTGCCAGCAGTTTATATACTAGCGGGGCGGCTCGTAAGAGCACAGATACGCAGTATTTT	CASSLYTSGAARKSTDTQYF
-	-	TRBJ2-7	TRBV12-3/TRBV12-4	TGTGCCAGCAGTTTGGGGCAGGGAGGTTACGAGCAGTACTTC	CASSLGQGGYEQYF
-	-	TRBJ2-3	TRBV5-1	TGCGCCAGCAGCTTGTGGGGGGGGCTGGAAGATACGCAGTATTTT	CASSLWGGLEDTQYF
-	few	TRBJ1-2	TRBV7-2	TGTGCCAGCACCACGACATGGGGGGCGCAAGAGTATGGCTACACCTTC	CASTTTWGAQEYGYTF
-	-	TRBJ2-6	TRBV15	TGTGCCACCAGCAAGGCAGGGGTCTCTGGGGCCAACGTCCTGACTTTC	CATSKAGVSGANVLTF
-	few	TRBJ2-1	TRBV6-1	TGTGCCAGCTGGAAGTCGTCGAGCTCCTACAATGAGCAGTTCTTC	CASWKSSSSYNEQFF
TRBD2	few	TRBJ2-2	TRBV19	TGTGCCAGTACCCGGGTAGCGGGGGAATACACCGGGGAGCTGTTTTTT	CASTRVAGEYTGELFF
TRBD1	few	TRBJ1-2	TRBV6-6	TGTGCCAGCAGTAGACAGGGCCCCCTGGTCGGGGGCTACACCTTC	CASSRQGPLVGGYTF
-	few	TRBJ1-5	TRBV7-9	TGTGCCAGCAGCACAACAGGGTCAGGCAGCAATCAGCCCCAGCATTTT	CASSTTGSGSNQPQHF
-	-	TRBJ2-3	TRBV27	TGTGCCAGCAGTTTACAGCCCACAGATACGCAGTATTTT	CASSLQPTDTQYF
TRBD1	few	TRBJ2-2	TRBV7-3	TGTGCCAGCAGCGAAGACAGGGTTGGAAGGGCCGGGGAGCTGTTTTTT	CASSEDRVGRAGELFF
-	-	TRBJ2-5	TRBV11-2	TGTGCCAGCAGCTTAGGTCTTACCCAACAAGAGACCCAGTACTTC	CASSLGLTQQETQYF
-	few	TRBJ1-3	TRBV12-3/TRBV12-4	TGTGCCAGCAGTTTCGACATGGACTCTGGAAACACCATATATTTT	CASSFDMDSGNTIYF
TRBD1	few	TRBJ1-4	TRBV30	TGTGCCTGGGGGACAGGGGGAGGCGAAAAACTGTTTTTT	CAWGTGGGEKLFF
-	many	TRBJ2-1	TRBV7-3	TGTGCCAGCAGCTTAATTCAAAGCTCCTACAATGAGCAGTTCTTC	CASSLIQSSYNEQFF
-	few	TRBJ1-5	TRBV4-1	TGCGCCAGCAGCCGCACCCCACTTAGGGGGGACAATCAGCCCCAGCATTTT	CASSRTPLRGDNQPQHF
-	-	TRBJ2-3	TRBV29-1	TGCAGCGTTTATGTCGGACCCGCGGAGTATTTT	CSVYVGPAEYF
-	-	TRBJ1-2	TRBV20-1	TGCAGTGCTAGTGGCTTGCGAGTGGATGGCTACACCTTC	CSASGLRVDGYTF
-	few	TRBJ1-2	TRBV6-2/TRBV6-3	TGTGCCAGCAGTTACTCGTTGCACGCGGGAGACGGGGCAGTGAGGTCTTTAGGCTACACCTTC	CASSYSLHAGDGAVRSLGYTF
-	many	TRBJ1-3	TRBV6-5	TGTGCCAGCAGTTATCTACTTGCGGCGGAAAACACCATATATTTT	CASSYLLAAENTIYF
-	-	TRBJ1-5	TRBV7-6	TGTGCCAGCAGTCAGCAGGGGATGGGTGCTCAGCCCCAGCATTTT	CASSQQGMGAQPQHF
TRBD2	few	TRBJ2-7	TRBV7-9	TGTGCCAGCAGCACGACGATAGGAAGCGGGGGTCTGTCCTACGAGCAGTACTTC	CASSTTIGSGGLSYEQYF
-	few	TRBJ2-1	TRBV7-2	TGTGCCAGCAGCTTGCTGGGGGGGCAGTTCTTC	CASSLLGGQFF
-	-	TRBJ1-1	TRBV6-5	TGTGCCAGCAGTTATCAAACTACTGAAGCTTTCTTT	CASSYQTTEAFF
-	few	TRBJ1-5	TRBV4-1	TGCGCCAGCAGCCCCTCGTCGGGGTTCGGTCAGCCCCAGCATTTT	CASSPSSGFGQPQHF
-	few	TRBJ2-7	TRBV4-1	TGCGCCAGCAGCCAATCTCCTACAGGGTCCTACGAGCAGTACTTC	CASSQSPTGSYEQYF
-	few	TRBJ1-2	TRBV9	TGTGCCAGCAGCGTAGAAGGGAGCTATGGCTACACCTTC	CASSVEGSYGYTF
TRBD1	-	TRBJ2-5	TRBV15	TGTGCCACCAGCCCCCGGGACAGAGCACAAGAGACCCAGTACTTC	CATSPRDRAQETQYF
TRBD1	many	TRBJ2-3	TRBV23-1	TGCGCCAGCAGTCAGGACAGGGCAGATACGCAGTATTTT	CASSQDRADTQYF
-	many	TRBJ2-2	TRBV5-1	TGCGCCAGCAGCCTTCCTGGCGGGAAGGCGTACACCGGGGAGCTGTTTTTT	CASSLPGGKAYTGELFF
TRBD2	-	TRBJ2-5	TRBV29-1	TGCAGCGTTGACAGCGGGGCTTCGGAGACCCAGTACTTC	CSVDSGASETQYF
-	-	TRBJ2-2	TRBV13	TGTGCCAGCAGCTTAGGCCTCAGGGTCGGGGAGCTGTTTTTT	CASSLGLRVGELFF
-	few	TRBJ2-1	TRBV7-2	TGTGCCAGCAGCTTCCTATCGGGGAGATCTCATGAGCAGTTCTTC	CASSFLSGRSHEQFF
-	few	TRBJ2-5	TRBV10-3	TGTGCCATCAGCTCGGCCCGCCACCCCCCGGAGGCCCAGTACTTC	CAISSARHPPEAQYF
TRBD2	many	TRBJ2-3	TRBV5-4	TGTGCCAGCAGCTTGTCAGTGGTGCTTGGGCGGGGGGGCCGGGTCACAGATACGCAGTATTTT	CASSLSVVLGRGGRVTDTQYF
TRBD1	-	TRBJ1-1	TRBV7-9	TGTGCCAGCAGCCCGAGACAGGGGGTAGAGGCCACTGAAGCTTTCTTT	CASSPRQGVEATEAFF
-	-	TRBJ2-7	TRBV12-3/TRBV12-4	TGTGCCAGCAGTACAGGGGAGGGGCAGTACTTC	CASSTGEGQYF
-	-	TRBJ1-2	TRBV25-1	TGTGCCAGCAGTGAAGTTCGGGGGTTAGATGGCTACACCTTC	CASSEVRGLDGYTF
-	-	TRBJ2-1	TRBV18	TGTGCCAGCTCACGAGGGCCTAGCTCCTACAATGAGCAGTTCTTC	CASSRGPSSYNEQFF
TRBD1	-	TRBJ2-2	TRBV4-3	TGCGCCAGCAGCCAAGATCGGGAGACAGGGGGGCCCACCGGGGAGCTGTTTTTT	CASSQDRETGGPTGELFF
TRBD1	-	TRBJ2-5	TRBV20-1	TGCAGTGCTAGAAAGGGCAGGGGGCTTTCTGAAGAGACCCAGTACTTC	CSARKGRGLSEETQYF
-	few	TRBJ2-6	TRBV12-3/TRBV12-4	TGTGCCAGCAGTCGCACAGGGACTGGGGCCAACGTCCTGACTTTC	CASSRTGTGANVLTF